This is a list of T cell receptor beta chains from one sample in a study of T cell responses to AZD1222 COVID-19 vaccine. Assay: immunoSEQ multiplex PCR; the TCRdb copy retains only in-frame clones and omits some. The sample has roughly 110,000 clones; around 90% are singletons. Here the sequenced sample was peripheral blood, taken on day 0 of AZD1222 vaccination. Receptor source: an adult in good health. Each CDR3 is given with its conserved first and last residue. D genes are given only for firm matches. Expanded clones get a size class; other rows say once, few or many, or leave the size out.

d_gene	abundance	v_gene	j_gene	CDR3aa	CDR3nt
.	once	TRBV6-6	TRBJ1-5	CASIDQERGGFQPQHF	TGTGCCAGCATTGATCAGGAGCGGGGAGGGTTTCAGCCCCAGCATTTT
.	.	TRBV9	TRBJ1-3	CASSVVHDTIYF	TGTGCCAGCAGCGTAGTACACGACACCATATATTTT
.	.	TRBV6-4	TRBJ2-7	CASSVEQGFPYEQYF	TGTGCCAGCAGTGTCGAACAGGGTTTCCCCTACGAGCAGTACTTC
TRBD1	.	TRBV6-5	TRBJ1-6	CASNLDRKSPLHF	TGTGCCAGCAACCTGGACAGGAAGTCACCCCTCCACTTT
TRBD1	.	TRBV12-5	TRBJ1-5	CASGLTRQGSQPQHF	TGTGCTAGTGGTTTGACCCGACAGGGATCCCAGCCCCAGCATTTT
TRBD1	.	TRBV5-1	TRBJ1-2	CASSKETGGGIDTF	TGCGCCAGCAGCAAGGAAACAGGGGGCGGGATCGACACCTTC
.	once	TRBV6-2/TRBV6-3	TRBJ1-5	CASSTAPEPQHF	TGTGCCAGCAGTACAGCCCCCGAGCCCCAGCATTTT
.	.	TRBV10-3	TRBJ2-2	CAISSTEYTGELFF	TGTGCCATCTCGTCGACAGAGTACACCGGGGAGCTGTTTTTT
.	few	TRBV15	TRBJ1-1	CATSRLNTEAFF	TGTGCCACCAGCAGATTGAACACTGAAGCTTTCTTT
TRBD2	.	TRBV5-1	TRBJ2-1	CASSSTGTSYNEQFF	TGCGCCAGCAGCTCCACCGGGACTAGTTACAATGAGCAGTTCTTC
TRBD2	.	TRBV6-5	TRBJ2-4	CASSYQRGGLGIQYF	TGTGCCAGCAGTTACCAGCGGGGGGGGTTGGGCATTCAGTACTTC
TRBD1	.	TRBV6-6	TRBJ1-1	CASNRTGARNTEAFF	TGTGCCAGCAACAGGACAGGGGCGAGGAACACTGAAGCTTTCTTT
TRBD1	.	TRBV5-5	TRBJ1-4	CASSRLSGTGNEKLFF	TGTGCCAGCAGCCGTCTTTCCGGGACAGGGAACGAAAAACTGTTTTTT
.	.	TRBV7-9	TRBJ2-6	CASFYVGANVLTF	TGTGCCAGCTTCTATGTCGGGGCCAACGTCCTGACTTTC
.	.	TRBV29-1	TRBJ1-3	CSVEQGYGNTIYF	TGCAGCGTTGAACAGGGATATGGAAACACCATATATTTT
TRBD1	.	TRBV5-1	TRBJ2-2	CASSLGQGVGELFF	TGCGCCAGCAGCCTGGGACAGGGGGTAGGGGAGCTGTTTTTT
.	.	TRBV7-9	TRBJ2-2	CASTARGGELFF	TGTGCCAGCACAGCCCGGGGAGGGGAGCTGTTTTTT
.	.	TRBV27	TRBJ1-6	CASSSSWAVGNSPLHF	TGTGCCAGCAGTTCTTCCTGGGCCGTCGGTAATTCACCCCTCCACTTT
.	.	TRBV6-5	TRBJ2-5	CASGIRIQETQYF	TGTGCCAGCGGAATTCGGATTCAAGAGACCCAGTACTTC
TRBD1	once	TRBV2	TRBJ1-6	CASRGLTHTGGVGSSPLHF	TGTGCCAGCAGGGGACTAACTCACACAGGGGGCGTAGGAAGTTCACCCCTCCACTTT
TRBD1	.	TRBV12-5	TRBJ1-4	CASGPGQGANEKLFF	TGTGCTAGTGGTCCGGGACAGGGGGCTAATGAAAAACTGTTTTTT
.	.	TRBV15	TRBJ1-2	CATGQGVDYGYTF	TGTGCCACCGGGCAGGGAGTTGACTATGGCTACACCTTC
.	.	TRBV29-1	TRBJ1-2	CSALDGKYGYTF	TGCAGCGCTCTCGACGGTAAATATGGCTACACCTTC
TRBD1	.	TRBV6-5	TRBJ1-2	CASSPRGHGYTF	TGTGCCAGCAGTCCAAGGGGGCACGGCTACACCTTC
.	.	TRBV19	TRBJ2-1	CASSIDEGGRAYNEQFF	TGTGCCAGTAGTATAGATGAAGGGGGTCGGGCCTACAATGAGCAGTTCTTC
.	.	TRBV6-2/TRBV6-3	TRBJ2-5	CASSYPPTAQETQYF	TGTGCCAGCAGTTACCCCCCGACAGCCCAAGAGACCCAGTACTTC
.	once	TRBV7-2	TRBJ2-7	CASSLGGGLYEQYF	TGTGCCAGCAGCTTAGGGGGCGGACTTTACGAGCAGTACTTC
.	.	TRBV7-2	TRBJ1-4	CASSLDFFEKLFF	TGTGCCAGCAGCTTAGATTTTTTTGAAAAACTGTTTTTT
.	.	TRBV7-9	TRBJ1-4	CASSFSRDGEKLFF	TGTGCCAGCAGCTTTAGCAGGGATGGCGAAAAACTGTTTTTT
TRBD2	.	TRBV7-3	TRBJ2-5	CASSLSGGGAQETQYF	TGTGCCAGCAGCTTAAGTGGCGGGGGGGCCCAAGAGACCCAGTACTTC
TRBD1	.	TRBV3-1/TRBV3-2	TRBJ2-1	CASSPTRGTGGNEQFF	TGTGCCAGCAGCCCTACTCGCGGGACAGGGGGCAATGAGCAGTTCTTC
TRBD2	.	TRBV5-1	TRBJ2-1	CASSLEGLAGSSYNEQFF	TGCGCCAGCAGCTTGGAGGGACTAGCGGGGTCCTCCTACAATGAGCAGTTCTTC
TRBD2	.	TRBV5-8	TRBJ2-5	CASSLADRGGETQYF	TGTGCCAGCAGCTTGGCCGATCGGGGGGGAGAGACCCAGTACTTC
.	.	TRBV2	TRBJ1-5	CASTGSNQPQHF	TGTGCCAGCACTGGTAGCAATCAGCCCCAGCATTTT
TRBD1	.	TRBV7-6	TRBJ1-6	CASSLAGGRTGKNSPLHF	TGTGCCAGCAGCTTAGCGGGGGGCAGGACAGGGAAGAATTCACCCCTCCACTTT
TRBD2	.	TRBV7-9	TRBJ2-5	CASSRPGGQETQYF	TGTGCCAGCAGCCGCCCGGGGGGCCAAGAGACCCAGTACTTC
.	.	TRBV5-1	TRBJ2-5	CASSEVFSGGETQYF	TGCGCCAGCAGCGAAGTCTTTTCGGGGGGCGAGACCCAGTACTTC
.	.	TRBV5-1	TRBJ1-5	CASSFDGTRNQPQHF	TGCGCCAGCAGCTTCGACGGGACTAGAAATCAGCCCCAGCATTTT
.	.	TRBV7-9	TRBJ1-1	CASTSPPPVRENTEAFF	TGTGCCAGCACCTCGCCCCCTCCTGTGAGAGAGAACACTGAAGCTTTCTTT
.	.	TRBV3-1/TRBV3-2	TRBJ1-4	CASSQDVKLFF	TGTGCCAGCAGCCAAGATGTAAAACTGTTTTTT
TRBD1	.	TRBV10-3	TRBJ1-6	CAIRSQGADSPLHF	TGTGCCATCAGGAGCCAGGGGGCTGATTCACCCCTCCACTTT
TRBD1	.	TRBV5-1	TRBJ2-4	CASTSTGRGDIQYF	TGCGCCAGCACCTCGACAGGGCGTGGGGACATTCAGTACTTC
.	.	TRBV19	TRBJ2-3	CASTLGVWTDTQYF	TGTGCCAGTACCCTTGGCGTTTGGACAGATACGCAGTATTTT
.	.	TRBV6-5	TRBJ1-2	CASTLRPGYGYTF	TGTGCCAGCACTTTACGTCCCGGATATGGCTACACCTTC
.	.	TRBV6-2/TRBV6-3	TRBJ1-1	CASSYRDNTEAFF	TGTGCCAGCAGTTACAGAGACAACACTGAAGCTTTCTTT
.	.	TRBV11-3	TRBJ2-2	CASSFMGTGELFF	TGTGCCAGCAGCTTCATGGGGACCGGGGAGCTGTTTTTT
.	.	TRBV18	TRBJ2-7	CASSRRDNEQYF	TGTGCCAGCTCACGACGGGATAACGAGCAGTACTTC
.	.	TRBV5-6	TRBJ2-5	CASSGALGGGETQYF	TGTGCCAGCAGCGGGGCCCTGGGGGGCGGGGAGACCCAGTACTTC
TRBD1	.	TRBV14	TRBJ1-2	CASSQVVTGTINYGYTF	TGTGCCAGCAGCCAAGTTGTGACAGGGACCATTAACTATGGCTACACCTTC
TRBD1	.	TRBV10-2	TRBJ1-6	CASSESVGGSPLHF	TGCGCCAGCAGTGAGTCAGTAGGGGGCTCACCCCTCCACTTT
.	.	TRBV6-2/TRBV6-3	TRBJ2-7	CASSYQSYEQYF	TGTGCCAGCAGTTATCAATCCTACGAGCAGTACTTC
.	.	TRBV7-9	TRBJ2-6	CASSPLDSGANVLTF	TGTGCCAGCAGCCCCCTCGACTCTGGGGCCAACGTCCTGACTTTC
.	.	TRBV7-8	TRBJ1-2	CASSHTDSVWDGYTF	TGTGCCAGCAGCCATACAGATTCCGTGTGGGATGGCTACACCTTC
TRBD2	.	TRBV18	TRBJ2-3	CASSGTSGGQDTQYF	TGTGCCAGCTCAGGAACTAGCGGGGGACAAGATACGCAGTATTTT
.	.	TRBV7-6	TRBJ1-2	CASSPIPGTAVVNGYTF	TGTGCCAGCAGCCCCATTCCCGGGACGGCCGTCGTTAACGGCTACACCTTC